The next 15 T cell receptor beta chains were all read from a single sample in a study of cytomegalovirus exposure and HLA in healthy donors. Primers: 60 Vbeta forward and 13 Jbeta reverse. Method: immunoSEQ multiplex PCR; TCRdb's copy keeps in-frame clones and lacks some. The sample shows roughly 180,000 clones, 76% of them seen only once. The specimen sequenced was PBMCs. These receptors came from a female donor in good health and CMV-seronegative.

Of note for this clone: At one of its ends the junction is not consistent with the germline gene, which may arise from a read error. The chain combines TRBV6-4 with TRBJ2-3, with 7 bases aligning to TRBD1. Germline-derived CDR1 and CDR2 are MRHNA and SNTAGT. CDR3 length: 15 residues. The CDR3 loop is CASSETGMATNTQYF. CDR3 DNA sequence: TGTGCCAGCAGTGAGACAGGGATGGCCACAAATACGCAGTATTTT.

The chain combines TRBV5-1 with TRBJ2-5; tentatively, D is TRBD1 (6 bases). Germline loops: CDR1 SGHRS, CDR2 YFSETQ. The CDR3 is 15 residues long. V dropped 3 bases and J dropped 5 bases, with 17 bases sitting between them. This chain's CDR3 is CASSWGRAGGETQYF. As DNA, the CDR3 is TGCGCCAGCAGCTGGGGGCGGGCAGGCGGGGAGACCCAGTACTTC.

V usage is TRBV18 and J usage is TRBJ2-3, with D possibly being TRBD2 (7 bases). This CDR3 has 13 residues. In germline, CDR1 is KGHSH, CDR2 LQKENI. V lost 3 bases, J lost 13 bases, and 17 bases lay in between. The CDR3 DNA follows: TGTGCCAGCTCACCCCTCGCTAGGGGGGGAAAGTATTTT. Translated: CASSPLARGGKYF.

The genes are TRBV18 and TRBJ1-1; unclear D gene. CDR3 length: 12 amino acids. Germline lookup yields CDR1 KGHSH and CDR2 LQKENI. Trimming stripped 4 bases from V and 5 bases from J, with 8 bases between. The CDR3 nucleotides are TGTGCCAGCTCACTTAAATATACTGAAGCTTTCTTT. Translated: CASSLKYTEAFF.

The rearrangement joins TRBV4-1 to TRBJ2-1; D ambiguous. V lost 8 bases, J lost 6 bases, and 8 bases lay in between. The CDR3 is 11 residues long. Looked up from germline, CDR1 is MGHRA and CDR2 is YSYEKL. CDR3 residues: CASGELNEQFF. The CDR3 region has the DNA TGCGCCAGCGGAGAGCTCAATGAGCAGTTCTTC.

Here the CDR3 reads CASSQLPEPGQGKNTIYF. As DNA, the CDR3 is TGCGCCAGCAGTCAACTTCCGGAACCGGGACAGGGGAAAAACACCATATATTTT. V and J are TRBV23-1 and TRBJ1-3; 10 nucleotides line up with TRBD1. TRBV23-1 counts as an open reading frame of uncertain function. This CDR3 is 18 amino acids long. V lost 2 bases and J lost 6; bases outside the gene matches: 13.

This clone has only one observation. V usage is TRBV4-3 and J usage is TRBJ1-2; D uncertain. The CDR3 has 15 residues. Germline CDR1 LGHNA, CDR2 YSLEER. Trimming took 0 bases from V and 4 from J, leaving 12 bases between them. CDR3 DNA: TGCGCCAGCAGCCAAGAGAGGGAACTCTCCTATGGCTACACCTTC. Translating it yields CASSQERELSYGYTF.

The rearrangement links TRBV19 to TRBJ1-4; the D gene is possibly TRBD1 (5 bases). V was cut by 10 bases and J by 8 bases, with 14 bases left in between. The CDR3 is made up of 12 amino acids. Germline V gene lookup returns CDR1 LNHDA and CDR2 SQIVND (reference sequence). The CDR3 DNA sequence: TGTGCCACCAAAAGGGGTGGAGAAAAACTGTTTTTT. Protein sequence: CATKRGGEKLFF.

This clone came up once. The rearrangement uses TRBV2 and TRBJ2-2; 10 bases fit TRBD2. CDR1 is SNHLY, CDR2 FYNNEI, per germline. The V gene end was trimmed by 0 bases and the J gene end by 7 bases; junction bases not matched to a gene: 11. The CDR3 runs 18 residues. CDR3 sequence reads: CASSEASAGGQFRGELFF. In DNA, the CDR3 is TGTGCCAGCAGTGAAGCGTCAGCGGGAGGGCAATTCCGCGGGGAGCTGTTTTTT.

V gene TRBV2 combines with J gene TRBJ1-2; possible D gene TRBD1, 5 bases. Between the trimmed V and J ends, which lost 5 bases and 3 bases, there was a span of 16 bases. The length of the CDR3 is 15 residues. The V gene's germline CDR1 is SNHLY and CDR2 FYNNEI. DNA for the CDR3: TGTGCCAGCAGTCCCTCTGGGCAGGGTGACTATGGCTACACCTTC. Residues: CASSPSGQGDYGYTF.

This clone was observed a few times. This sample also contains other DNA sequences that code for the same CDR3. The V and J genes are TRBV18 and TRBJ1-5; possibly TRBD1 for D (5 bases). With 2 bases removed from V and 5 bases from J, the gap between germline ends came to 10 bases. Germline values: CDR1 KGHSH, CDR2 LQKENI. The CDR3 runs 14 residues. The CDR3 bases are TGTGCCAGCTCACCAAGGGGAGGCGATCAGCCCCAGCATTTT. Protein sequence: CASSPRGGDQPQHF.

This rearrangement joins TRBV11-2 to TRBJ1-2; the match to TRBD1 covers 7 bases. V lost 1 base, J lost 5 bases, and 4 bases stayed unmatched. This CDR3 has 14 amino acids. Germline CDR1 and CDR2: SGHAT and FQNNGV. In nucleotides, the CDR3 is TGTGCCAGCAGCTTAGGGACAGGAGAATATGGCTACACCTTC. Protein: CASSLGTGEYGYTF.

The V call is TRBV5-4, the J call TRBJ2-1; D is perhaps TRBD2 (5 bases). Trimming shortened V by 3 bases and J by 6 bases, and 10 bases separated the two germline ends. CDR1 and CDR2 from the germline V gene are SGHNT and YYREEE (reference sequence). The CDR3 has 13 residues. CDR3: CASSSKTTNEQFF. The CDR3 DNA sequence: TGTGCCAGCAGCTCAAAGACTACCAATGAGCAGTTCTTC.

This chain joins TRBV7-2 and TRBJ1-2; 7 bases are shared with TRBD1. J was trimmed by 3 bases and V by 2 bases; bases with no gene match: 9. The CDR3 spans 16 residues. In germline, CDR1 is SGHTA, CDR2 FQGNSA. CDR3 protein: CASSLTDRAGDYGYTF. CDR3 in DNA: TGTGCCAGCAGCTTAACAGACAGGGCTGGAGACTATGGCTACACCTTC. Filled out from reference TRBV7-2 and TRBJ1-2, the complete variable domain reads GAGVSQSPSNKVTEKGKDVELRCDPISGHTALYWYRQSLGQGLEFLIYFQGNSAPDKSGLPSDRFSAERTGGSVSTLTIQRTQQEDSAVYLCASSLTDRAGDYGYTFGSGTRLTVV.

The chain links TRBV9 to TRBJ2-5; 8 bases fit TRBD1. The length of the CDR3 is 16 residues. Germline trimming cut 0 bases from V and 4 bases from J; bases unmatched to any gene: 8. Germline CDR1 reads SGDLS; CDR2 reads YYNGEE. This CDR3 reads CASSVAQGAVLETQYF. CDR3 DNA: TGTGCCAGCAGCGTAGCTCAGGGGGCTGTCTTAGAGACCCAGTACTTC.